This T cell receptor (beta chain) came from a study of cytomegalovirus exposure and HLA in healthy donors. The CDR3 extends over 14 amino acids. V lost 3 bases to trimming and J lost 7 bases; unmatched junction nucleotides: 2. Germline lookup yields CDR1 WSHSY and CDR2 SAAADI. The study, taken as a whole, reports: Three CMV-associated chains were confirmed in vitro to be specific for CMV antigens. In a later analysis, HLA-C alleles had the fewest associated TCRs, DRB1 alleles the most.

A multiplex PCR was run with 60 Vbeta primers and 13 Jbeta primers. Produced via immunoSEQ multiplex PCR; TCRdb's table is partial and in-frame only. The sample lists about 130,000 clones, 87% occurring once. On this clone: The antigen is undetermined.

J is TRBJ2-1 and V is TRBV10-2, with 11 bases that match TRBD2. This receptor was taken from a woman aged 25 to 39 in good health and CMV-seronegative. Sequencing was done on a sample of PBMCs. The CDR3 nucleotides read TGCGCCAGCAGTGATGGGACTAGCGGTAATGAGCAGTTCTTC. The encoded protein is CASSDGTSGNEQFF.